Listed below are T cell receptor beta chains from one sample, sequenced in a study of T cell responses to AZD1222 COVID-19 vaccine. Assay: immunoSEQ multiplex PCR; the TCRdb copy retains only in-frame clones and omits some. Of 150,000 to 200,000 clones detected, around 93% appear once; the ten largest clones hold 7.5% to 9.5%. Sequenced material: peripheral blood, taken on day 0 of AZD1222 vaccination. The origin of the receptors is an adult in good health. Each CDR3 is given with its conserved first and last residue. Each record gives: V gene, D gene, J gene, CDR3 length, clone size, CDR3 protein, CDR3 DNA. The D gene is left open where the match is weak. The listing skips clone size in some rows; elsewhere it reads once, few, many or a size class.

TRBV6-5	.	TRBJ2-2	14	.	CASGGDRNTGELFF	TGTGCCAGCGGAGGAGACAGGAACACCGGGGAGCTGTTTTTT
TRBV11-2	.	TRBJ2-1	14	.	CASSSNRDYNEQFF	TGTGCCAGCAGCTCGAACCGGGACTACAATGAGCAGTTCTTC
TRBV6-6	.	TRBJ1-2	12	once	CASRRQNYGYTF	TGTGCCAGCAGACGACAGAACTATGGCTACACCTTC
TRBV12-3/TRBV12-4	TRBD1	TRBJ2-5	13	.	CASSGDRQETQYF	TGTGCCAGCAGCGGGGACAGACAAGAGACCCAGTACTTC
TRBV5-4	.	TRBJ1-1	16	once	CASSLGVGTMNTEAFF	TGTGCCAGCAGCTTGGGGGTCGGGACAATGAACACTGAAGCTTTCTTT
TRBV20-1	.	TRBJ1-4	13	.	CSASDQGGEKLFF	TGCAGTGCTAGTGACCAGGGAGGTGAAAAACTGTTTTTT
TRBV21-1	.	TRBJ2-5	13	.	CASSNREQETQYF	TGTGCCAGCAGCAACAGGGAGCAAGAGACCCAGTACTTC
TRBV9	TRBD1	TRBJ2-3	16	.	CASSVEPGGVTDTQYF	TGTGCCAGCAGCGTAGAGCCAGGGGGCGTGACAGATACGCAGTATTTT
TRBV24-1	.	TRBJ2-1	12	.	CATSPRSNEQFF	TGTGCCACCAGTCCGAGAAGCAATGAGCAGTTCTTC
TRBV6-5	TRBD2	TRBJ2-3	15	once	CASMGLAVHTDTQYF	TGTGCCAGCATGGGGCTAGCGGTACACACAGATACGCAGTATTTT
TRBV6-5	TRBD1	TRBJ1-4	14	.	CASRFGTVNEKLFF	TGTGCCAGCAGGTTCGGGACAGTCAATGAAAAACTGTTTTTT
TRBV2	.	TRBJ2-5	15	.	CASSGVSGVQETQYF	TGTGCCAGCAGTGGGGTTAGTGGGGTCCAAGAGACCCAGTACTTC
TRBV11-3	TRBD2	TRBJ2-2	14	.	CASSLSGRDGELFF	TGTGCCAGCAGCCTCAGCGGGAGGGACGGGGAGCTGTTTTTT
TRBV19	TRBD1	TRBJ1-2	18	.	CASRNLGQGRRVNYGYTF	TGTGCCAGTAGGAATTTGGGACAGGGGCGCCGAGTTAACTATGGCTACACCTTC
TRBV7-9	.	TRBJ2-7	14	.	CASSSQDSIYEQYF	TGTGCCAGCAGCTCCCAGGATAGTATCTACGAGCAGTACTTC
TRBV9	.	TRBJ1-1	14	.	CASSVVPRDTEAFF	TGTGCCAGCAGCGTAGTCCCCAGGGATACTGAAGCTTTCTTT
TRBV15	TRBD1	TRBJ2-5	13	once	CATSSGGGETQYF	TGTGCCACCAGCTCAGGGGGCGGGGAGACCCAGTACTTC
TRBV6-5	.	TRBJ1-4	12	.	CASRMGSEKLFF	TGTGCCAGCAGAATGGGGAGTGAAAAACTGTTTTTT
TRBV6-1	.	TRBJ1-5	19	.	CASSEYIDLGLIRNQPQHF	TGTGCCAGCAGTGAATACATCGATTTAGGGTTGATACGCAATCAGCCCCAGCATTTT
TRBV6-5	.	TRBJ1-5	14	.	CASRQQGIHQPQHF	TGTGCCAGCAGACAGCAGGGAATCCATCAGCCCCAGCATTTT
TRBV7-8	.	TRBJ1-5	14	.	CASSEAGRNQPQHF	TGTGCCAGCAGCGAAGCGGGGCGGAATCAGCCCCAGCATTTT
TRBV7-2	.	TRBJ2-1	14	.	CASSFTPVYNEQFF	TGTGCCAGCAGCTTTACACCCGTCTACAATGAGCAGTTCTTC
TRBV18	.	TRBJ1-2	12	.	CASLSGDKGYTF	TGTGCCAGTCTGTCCGGGGATAAGGGCTACACCTTC
TRBV7-8	TRBD1	TRBJ2-2	16	.	CASSLEGQGTSGELFF	TGTGCCAGCAGCTTAGAGGGACAGGGGACATCCGGGGAGCTGTTTTTT
TRBV21-1	.	TRBJ2-2	16	.	CASSPRSAVTTGELFF	TGTGCCAGCAGCCCCCGCTCGGCAGTAACTACCGGGGAGCTGTTTTTT
TRBV5-1	.	TRBJ2-6	18	.	CASSPPWSRATGANVLTF	TGCGCCAGCAGCCCGCCCTGGTCCAGGGCCACTGGGGCCAACGTCCTGACTTTC
TRBV5-1	TRBD2	TRBJ2-7	15	.	CASSSGAGDAYEQYF	TGCGCCAGCAGCTCGGGAGCGGGAGACGCCTACGAGCAGTACTTC
TRBV7-2	.	TRBJ2-2	15	.	CASSNWRGNTGELFF	TGTGCCAGCAGCAACTGGCGGGGGAACACCGGGGAGCTGTTTTTT
TRBV10-2	.	TRBJ1-3	14	.	CASSGESSGNTIYF	TGCGCCAGCAGTGGGGAATCCTCTGGAAACACCATATATTTT
TRBV4-1	.	TRBJ1-4	18	.	CASSPIGGALPTNEKLFF	TGCGCCAGCAGCCCCATTGGGGGGGCTCTTCCGACTAATGAAAAACTGTTTTTT
TRBV6-2/TRBV6-3	.	TRBJ2-3	14	.	CASSFSKLADTQYF	TGTGCCAGCAGCTTTAGCAAACTGGCAGATACGCAGTATTTT
TRBV30	TRBD1	TRBJ1-2	14	.	CASFPGQGAHGYTF	TGTGCCTCCTTTCCGGGACAGGGGGCCCATGGCTACACCTTC
TRBV6-2/TRBV6-3	.	TRBJ2-7	11	.	CASSYNDEQYF	TGTGCCAGCAGTTACAACGACGAGCAGTACTTC
TRBV7-8	.	TRBJ1-3	15	.	CASSLGGAGGNTIYF	TGTGCCAGCAGCCTTGGCGGGGCTGGGGGAAACACCATATATTTT
TRBV6-5	TRBD2	TRBJ2-7	15	.	CASSYLAGEFYEQYF	TGTGCCAGCAGTTACCTAGCGGGAGAGTTCTACGAGCAGTACTTC
TRBV4-3	TRBD1	TRBJ1-2	13	once	CASSRGQGAGYTF	TGCGCCAGCAGCCGAGGACAGGGGGCGGGCTACACCTTC
TRBV19	.	TRBJ1-3	14	.	CASTSAKTGNTIYF	TGTGCCAGTACTAGTGCGAAGACTGGAAACACCATATATTTT
TRBV28	.	TRBJ1-6	16	.	CASSLTLPKYNSPLHF	TGTGCCAGCAGTTTAACCCTCCCTAAATATAATTCACCCCTCCACTTT
TRBV5-1	TRBD2	TRBJ2-7	13	.	CASSLASGIEQYF	TGCGCCAGCAGCTTGGCTAGCGGGATCGAGCAGTACTTC
TRBV19	TRBD1	TRBJ2-7	15	.	CASSIDRGSSYEQYF	TGTGCCAGTAGTATCGACAGGGGCAGCTCCTACGAGCAGTACTTC
TRBV24-1	.	TRBJ1-5	14	.	CATSEAGVNQPQHF	TGTGCCACCAGTGAGGCAGGGGTGAATCAGCCCCAGCATTTT
TRBV10-3	TRBD2	TRBJ2-7	15	.	CANSEAGLVPYEQYF	TGTGCCAACAGTGAGGCGGGACTAGTACCCTACGAGCAGTACTTC
TRBV4-3	.	TRBJ1-4	15	.	CASSQGDRKSEKLFF	TGCGCCAGCAGCCAGGGGGACCGCAAATCGGAAAAACTGTTTTTT
TRBV6-5	TRBD1	TRBJ1-2	11	.	CASSQGAGYTF	TGTGCCAGCAGTCAGGGGGCTGGCTACACCTTC
TRBV7-3	.	TRBJ2-3	18	.	CASSPYHLAGAGTDTQYF	TGTGCCAGCAGCCCGTACCATTTAGCAGGGGCTGGGACAGATACGCAGTATTTT
TRBV3-1/TRBV3-2	.	TRBJ1-2	14	.	CASSPGTGGYGYTF	TGTGCCAGCAGCCCCGGGACGGGGGGCTATGGCTACACCTTC
TRBV9	.	TRBJ1-3	18	few	CASSVDRSGALSGNTIYF	TGTGCCAGCAGCGTAGATAGATCGGGGGCTCTCTCTGGAAACACCATATATTTT
TRBV13	TRBD2	TRBJ2-7	16	.	CASSQNPGLAGPEQYF	TGTGCCAGCAGCCAGAACCCGGGACTAGCGGGACCCGAGCAGTACTTC
TRBV2	.	TRBJ2-2	15	.	CASSETASNTGELFF	TGTGCCAGCAGTGAAACTGCTAGCAACACCGGGGAGCTGTTTTTT